A few counts support the clone carrying this T cell receptor beta chain. Individual cDNA molecules each carried unique molecular identifiers attached by the library. TCRdb called the RACE reads again in MiXCR, with one record for every CDR3 protein. The profile shows more than 250,000 distinct CDR3 sequences, over 8% of them singletons. This specimen belongs to a study of human T cells and chemical hapten exposure. Time point reported: pre-sensitization, week 0. The sample's treatment: therapeutic diphenylcyclopropenone sensitization with weekly scalp DPC. Unfractionated whole blood was the source from which total RNA was extracted. The CDR3 runs 17 residues. The V and J ends lost 6 bases and 3 bases, in that order; junction bases with no gene match: 10. The germline V gene has CDR1 ENHRY and CDR2 SYGVKD.

This TCR derives from a woman in her thirties or forties with alopecia areata. Some clones in this sample may be carry-over from other donors' samples. The rearrangement uses TRBV10-3 and TRBJ2-3; 12 bases match TRBD2. The sequenced sample was whole blood, obtained in connection with sensitization to the hapten diphenylcyclopropenone (DPC). The CDR3 region has the DNA TGTGCCATCAGGCCCGCTAGCGGGAGGGCCCCTACAGATACGCAGTATTTT. It specifies CAIRPASGRAPTDTQYF.